This paragraph covers one T cell receptor beta chain sequence. Its antigen is currently not known. The sample holds no much larger clone one base away, and base qualities are not on file. This sample is part of a study of blood T cell repertoires in COVID-19 (dated by TCRdb to 2020 to 2021). About the investigation overall: Samples covering the acute and convalescent phases of COVID-19 were provided by collaborators in the United States, Italy and Spain. Nearly every sample came with metadata listing a de-identified subject ID, COVID-19 status, age in years and sex. Where available, HLA class I and class II types were obtained from metadata supplied by the sample provider rather than from assay-based typing. The repertoires were released in a freely available public database meant as a resource for research on the immune response to SARS-CoV-2. The samples were drawn from two sources: the first 160 participants of the ongoing ImmuneRACE study, and 1,200 or so subjects contributed by 6 global collaborators. The prospective study material was composed of cDNA or gDNA derived from T cells, B-cell-depleted T cells, or PBMCs. Deeply sampled blood TCRbeta repertoires from subjects exposed to, actively infected with, or recovered from COVID-19 were included in the dataset. General findings and caveats noted by the study authors: The amount of clinical and demographic metadata varied by source and participant and was provided uncurated.

Compared with germline, V lacks 7 bases and J lacks 1 base; bases without a gene match: 7. For CDR1 and CDR2, the germline V gene lists MDHEN and SYDVKM. Taken from cysteine to phenylalanine, the CDR3 has 14 residues. Only the CDR3 DNA is retained, 42 bases long and in frame from the first base. One collaborating source in Seattle enrolled patients while the patients were actively infected and followed the patients over time throughout the course of disease. The collaborating institutions used their own protocols to collect whole blood in K2EDTA tubes. For TCRbeta analysis, collaborator samples were shipped as frozen whole blood, as isolated PBMCs, or as DNA extracted from either sample type. TCRbeta CDR3 regions were amplified from genomic DNA using the immunoSEQ Assay, a bias-controlled multiplex PCR. Regarding the original processing steps: The number of nucleated cells in each sample was estimated from the amplification of reference gene primers within the assay. To quantify the absolute abundance of each unique TCRbeta CDR3 rearrangement, sequence reads were collapsed and filtered. For each sample, productive Simpson clonality was calculated by taking the square root of Simpson's diversity index across productive rearrangements. Imported from immuneACCESS, the table was reduced by TCRdb to in-frame sequences with V and J called. These copies leave out some clones; in studies compared against another copy, an unresolved V gene accounts for under half, and the cause of the remainder is not known. V, J and clone size are taken as reported in that table, and D and trimming were inferred from the DNA itself. This sample lists about 350,000 clones; about 86% were detected once. Clones ranked in the top ten supply around 7.5% of the sample.

This receptor chain uses TRBV28 and TRBJ2-7, with 7 bases aligning to TRBD1. Material for sequencing was peripheral blood. The clonotype originates from an older woman with COVID-19, enrolled during active disease. The nucleotide sequence is TGTGCCAGCAAACCGGGACAGCATTCCTACGAGCAGTACTTC. This sequence encodes CASKPGQHSYEQYF.